This TCR beta chain was profiled in a study of shared clonotypes between healthy human individuals. On this clone itself: Its antigen is as yet unknown.

Regarding the study as a whole: Estimated richness values were generally larger in naive subsets than in memory subsets. Specimens sampled were limited to blood, with tissue repertoires likely differing.

The assay was carried out at the deep level. Each sorted subset replicate got 200 ng genomic DNA, roughly 33,000 genomes. The method was immunoSEQ multiplex PCR; TCRdb's version includes in-frame clones alone and lacks a portion of them. The sample lists around 100,000 clones, less than 80% occurring once. This TCR came from a woman in her twenties or thirties in good health. Sequencing was carried out using memory CD8+ T cells sorted from blood. The sample's subset: CD45RO+ cells pooled with CCR7-negative TemRA cells.

The CDR3 DNA reads as TGCGCCAGCAGCGACGACAGGTATTTGACATGGGGACTAGCGGGATACTACGAGCAGTTCTTC. Translated: CASSDDRYLTWGLAGYYEQFF. The rearrangement uses TRBV5-1 and TRBJ2-1; the match to TRBD2 covers 13 bases. This CDR3 is 21 amino acids long. V lost 4 bases to trimming and J lost 10 bases; unmatched junction nucleotides: 26. Looked up from germline, CDR1 is SGHRS and CDR2 is YFSETQ.